There are a few counts of the clone carrying this T cell receptor (beta chain). Seattle-derived patients entered the study during active infection and were followed longitudinally. This specimen belongs to a study of blood T cell repertoires in COVID-19. Overall study context: The study drew acute and convalescent COVID-19 samples from the United States, Italy and Spain. Sources were T cells, B-cell-depleted T cells, or PBMCs; the material itself was cDNA or gDNA.

With 5 bases removed from V and 7 bases from J, the gap between germline ends came to 9 bases. CDR1 is SGDLS and CDR2 is YYNGEE in the germline V gene. This CDR3 contains 11 residues. Per the study methods: Reference gene primer amplification gave nucleated cell count estimates. Sequenced by immunoSEQ multiplex PCR; TCRdb stores in-frame clones only, minus some. The D gene and trimming were derived from the DNA, and the V and J assignments and clone size from that table. The sample records 540,000 or so clones, less than 90% being singletons. The chain recombines TRBV9 with TRBJ1-1; no reliable D call. Sequencing was done on a sample of peripheral blood. The clonotype was recovered from a woman in her forties or fifties with COVID-19, enrolled during active disease. CDR3: CASSRGGEAFF. The CDR3 DNA sequence: TGTGCCAGCAGTCGTGGCGGTGAAGCTTTCTTT.